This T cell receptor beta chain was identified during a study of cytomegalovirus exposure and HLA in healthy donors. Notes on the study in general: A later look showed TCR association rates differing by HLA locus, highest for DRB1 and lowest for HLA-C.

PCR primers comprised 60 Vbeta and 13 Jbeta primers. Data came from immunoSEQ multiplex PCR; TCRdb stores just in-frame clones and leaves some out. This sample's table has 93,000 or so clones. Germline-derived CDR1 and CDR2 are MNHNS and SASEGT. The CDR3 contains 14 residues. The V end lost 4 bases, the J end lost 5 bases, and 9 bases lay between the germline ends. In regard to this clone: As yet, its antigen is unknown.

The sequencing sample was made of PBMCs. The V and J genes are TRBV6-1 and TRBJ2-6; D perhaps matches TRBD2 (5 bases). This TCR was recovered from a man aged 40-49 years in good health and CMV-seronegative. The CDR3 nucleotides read TGTGCCAGCAGTGCGGCGGGTAGGGCCAACGTCCTGACTTTC. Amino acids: CASSAAGRANVLTF.